Listed below are T cell receptor beta chains from one sample, sequenced in a study of T cells in Graves' hyperthyroidism and ophthalmopathy. TCRdb reanalysed the multiplex PCR reads using MiXCR and keeps one entry per CDR3 protein. The sample carries some 490,000 distinct CDR3 sequences, 22% recorded once. Sample: blood. Every receptor here comes from a woman aged 70-85 years with Graves' ophthalmopathy. Both conserved end residues are part of each CDR3. The D gene is left open where the match is weak. Size tells how often a clone was seen (once, few, many) or the class of an expanded clone, and some rows leave it out.

clone size	V gene	D gene	J gene	CDR3 protein	CDR3 DNA
.	TRBV11-2	.	TRBJ2-1	CASGPAAVGGNEQFF	TGTGCCAGCGGCCCAGCCGCGGTCGGGGGCAATGAGCAGTTCTTC
.	TRBV12-3/TRBV12-4	TRBD2	TRBJ2-5	CASSTTSGLGAQYF	TGTGCCAGCAGTACGACTAGCGGTCTGGGGGCCCAGTACTTC
many	TRBV9	.	TRBJ2-7	CASSLSPSTYEQYF	TGTGCCAGCAGCCTCTCCCCCTCAACCTACGAGCAGTACTTC
.	TRBV20-1	.	TRBJ1-5	CSARTGLRGEPQHF	TGCAGTGCTAGGACAGGCTTGAGGGGGGAGCCCCAGCATTTT
few	TRBV6-1	.	TRBJ1-1	CASAGTNLNTEAFF	TGTGCCAGCGCCGGGACAAACCTGAACACTGAAGCTTTCTTT
.	TRBV7-2	.	TRBJ1-1	CASSFVGGLGTEAFF	TGTGCCAGCAGCTTCGTGGGGGGGTTAGGCACTGAAGCTTTCTTT
few	TRBV29-1	TRBD1	TRBJ1-2	CSVLPSTGQSYTF	TGCAGCGTTCTCCCATCGACAGGGCAGAGCTACACCTTC
few	TRBV19	.	TRBJ1-1	CASSIPAMANTEAFF	TGTGCCAGTAGTATCCCCGCGATGGCGAACACTGAAGCTTTCTTT
many	TRBV30	.	TRBJ2-5	CAWSVRWDRSETQYF	TGTGCCTGGAGTGTACGATGGGACCGATCAGAGACCCAGTACTTC
.	TRBV6-9	.	TRBJ1-5	CASSYLGSGNQPQHF	TGTGCCAGCAGTTACCTCGGGTCGGGGAATCAGCCCCAGCATTTT
many	TRBV5-1	TRBD2	TRBJ2-1	CASSLGLAGTYNEQFF	TGTGCCAGCAGTTTAGGGCTAGCGGGGACTTACAATGAGCAGTTCTTC
few	TRBV29-1	.	TRBJ1-1	CSVEDVIGGVEAFF	TGCAGCGTTGAAGATGTTATAGGGGGGGTTGAAGCTTTCTTT
many	TRBV2	.	TRBJ2-7	CASSEGGSYYEQYF	TGTGCCAGCAGTGAAGGGGGGTCCTACTACGAGCAGTACTTC
.	TRBV19	TRBD1	TRBJ1-5	CASSRQGEFNQPQHF	TGTGCCAGTAGCCGACAGGGCGAATTCAATCAGCCCCAGCATTTT
few	TRBV29-1	.	TRBJ2-7	CSAKTGLVQHEQYF	TGCAGCGCTAAAACAGGGTTAGTACAGCACGAGCAGTACTTC
.	TRBV14	.	TRBJ2-2	CASSPSLGNTGELFF	TGTGCCAGCAGCCCCAGTTTAGGGAACACCGGGGAGCTGTTTTTT
.	TRBV10-3	TRBD1	TRBJ1-5	CAISDRGDQPQHF	TGTGCCATCAGTGACAGGGGGGATCAGCCCCAGCATTTT
many	TRBV6-1	.	TRBJ1-1	CASSASAIRAEAFF	TGTGCCAGCAGCGCCAGCGCAATAAGGGCTGAAGCTTTCTTT
.	TRBV10-3	TRBD2	TRBJ2-3	CAISEGLAATDTQYF	TGTGCCATCAGTGAGGGACTAGCGGCCACAGATACGCAGTATTTT
.	TRBV5-1	TRBD2	TRBJ2-1	CASSLEGTSTHEQFF	TGCGCCAGCAGCTTGGAAGGGACTAGTACCCATGAGCAGTTCTTC
many	TRBV15	.	TRBJ1-1	CATSKEPRRNTEAFF	TGTGCCACCAGCAAGGAGCCAAGGCGGAACACTGAAGCTTTCTTT
.	TRBV19	TRBD2	TRBJ2-5	CASSIGVGRQETQYF	TGTGCCAGTAGTATCGGGGTCGGGAGGCAAGAGACCCAGTACTTC
.	TRBV6-1	TRBD1	TRBJ1-1	CASSSRGTGMLTEAFF	TGTGCCAGCAGTTCCCGTGGGACAGGGATGCTAACTGAAGCTTTCTTT
few	TRBV5-1	.	TRBJ2-3	CASSLSGLASDTQYF	TGCGCCAGCAGCTTGAGCGGCCTAGCCTCAGATACGCAGTATTTT
.	TRBV6-8	TRBD2	TRBJ2-5	CASTGGEGGTQYF	TGTGCCAGCACCGGTGGGGAGGGAGGGACCCAGTACTTC
.	TRBV6-1	TRBD2	TRBJ2-7	CASSGLARYEQYF	TGTGCCAGCTCGGGACTAGCGAGATACGAGCAGTACTTC
once	TRBV3-1	.	TRBJ2-5	CASSQASQGGVTETQYF	TGTGCCAGCAGCCAAGCCTCTCAAGGCGGGGTTACAGAGACCCAGTACTTC
.	TRBV18	TRBD2	TRBJ2-1	CASSPPGLAGGNEQFF	TGTGCCAGCTCACCGCCGGGACTAGCGGGGGGAAATGAGCAGTTCTTC
few	TRBV7-9	.	TRBJ2-4	CASSPEGGSKNIQYF	TGTGCCAGCAGCCCCGAAGGAGGCTCCAAAAACATTCAGTACTTC
.	TRBV10-3	.	TRBJ1-1	CAISESGTEAFF	TGTGCCATCAGTGAAAGTGGGACTGAAGCTTTCTTT
few	TRBV19	TRBD1	TRBJ2-1	CASSKGQGPTDEQFF	TGTGCCAGTAGTAAGGGACAGGGACCCACGGATGAGCAGTTCTTC
.	TRBV15	TRBD1	TRBJ2-2	CATSRATGPANTGELFF	TGTGCCACCAGCAGAGCGACAGGGCCAGCGAACACCGGGGAGCTGTTTTTT
many	TRBV28	.	TRBJ2-5	CASSRRGRETQYF	TGTGCCAGCAGTCGGAGGGGGAGAGAGACCCAGTACTTC
few	TRBV27	.	TRBJ2-4	CASSSPTYAKNIQYF	TGTGCCAGCAGCTCCCCTACTTACGCCAAAAACATTCAGTACTTC
.	TRBV12-3/TRBV12-4	.	TRBJ1-4	CASTPRPPPGVNEKLFF	TGTGCCAGCACCCCCCGCCCCCCGCCGGGCGTTAATGAAAAACTGTTTTTT
.	TRBV9	TRBD2	TRBJ2-1	CASSLKGGSGGNNEQFF	TGTGCCAGCAGCCTAAAGGGGGGTAGCGGGGGCAACAATGAGCAGTTCTTC
.	TRBV20-1	.	TRBJ2-3	CSARLVTDTQYF	TGCAGTGCTCGACTGGTCACAGATACGCAGTATTTT
.	TRBV7-2	TRBD1	TRBJ1-5	CASSPMRDSLSNQPQHF	TGTGCCAGCAGTCCAATGCGGGACAGCCTAAGCAATCAGCCCCAGCATTTT
once	TRBV20-1	TRBD1	TRBJ1-2	CSAINRDRVSKGYGYTF	TGCAGTGCTATCAACCGGGACAGGGTGTCTAAGGGATATGGCTACACCTTC
few	TRBV20-1	TRBD2	TRBJ2-7	CSASAKRENQYEQYF	TGCAGTGCTAGCGCAAAGCGGGAGAATCAGTACGAGCAGTACTTC